This TCR beta chain was found in a study of CD8 T cells in Susac syndrome (dated by TCRdb to between 2018 and 2021). As for the study more broadly: Among the Susac syndrome patients who were sequenced, clinically active disease was present in about six and clinical remission was observed in 8 or 9. At blood withdrawal, Susac syndrome patients were either therapy-naive, taking corticosteroids (in some cases with IVIg as well), or taking IVIg alone. The study used repertoire sequencing to test whether antigen drove CD8+ T cell activation and differentiation in Susac syndrome. Points the paper makes about the study in general: In patients with Susac syndrome, the CD4+ T cell repertoire showed no detectable clonal expansion. The number of individuals in the TCR sequencing and HLA analysis was recognized as being relatively small.

RNA was extracted using the RNeasy kit, and about 0.45 to 1 microgram was reverse transcribed with random hexamers. TCR beta CDR3 regions were amplified with the immunoSEQ multiplex PCR assay covering 54 Vbeta and 13 Jbeta segments. To correct PCR amplification bias, a synthetic template baseline was used for both primer optimization and computational correction. Per the source publication's procedure: Reads were assigned to V, D and J genes according to IMGT and analyzed in immunoSEQ Analyzer, with only productive sequences retained. To calculate clonality, Shannon entropy was normalized by log2 of the number of productive unique sequences and then subtracted from one. Public and private clones were assessed among the 100 most prevalent clones of each patient and control. Clones were defined as Susac-specific if absent from the healthy and MS cohorts, from under 1,200 published viral clones and from other ImmuneACCESS disease sequences. TCRdb ran its own pipeline on the public reads, namely fastp trimming at Q25 and MiXCR clone calling, and kept in-frame beta chains. Rows matching on CDR3 protein sequence are summarized as one entry with the most common DNA and genes. V and J calls and clone size were set by TCRdb, not the authors. The sample has fewer than 200,000 distinct CDR3 sequences on record, approximately 94% of them singletons. The ten largest clonotypes hold approximately 0.11% of the sample.

Based on the germline V gene (reference sequence), the CDR1 and CDR2 sequences are DFQATT and SNEGSKA. The CDR3 goes from the cysteine to the phenylalanine over 13 residues. Kept here is only the CDR3 DNA, which spans 39 bases and is read in frame from base 1. The germline V and J ends show losses of 6 bases and 0 bases respectively, and no gene match explains 4 bases of the junction. High-throughput TCR beta sequencing profiled peripheral blood CD8+ and CD4+ T cells from healthy donors, Susac syndrome patients and multiple sclerosis patients. The Susac syndrome patients fulfilled recently defined diagnostic criteria for either definite or probable disease. CD8+ TEMRA cells were enriched by FACS, while bulk CD8+ and CD4+ T cells were purified by magnetic negative isolation. Blood was drawn into EDTA tubes, processed within 24 hours, and PBMCs were isolated by density gradient centrifugation. PBMCs destined for TCR sequencing were cryopreserved in liquid nitrogen and later thawed in a 37 °C water bath. Purity of sorted or isolated CD4+, CD8+ and CD8+ TEMRA cells was at least 90%.

Turning to this clonotype: Its antigen is still unknown. The input lacks base qualities; no much larger clone sits a single base away.

This receptor was identified in a human donor with Susac syndrome. Sequenced material: CD4+ T cells from PBMCs. The chain was built from TRBV20-1 and TRBJ1-1; 7 bases in between match TRBD1. Read as DNA, the sequence is TGCAGTGCCCCCGGGACAGTGAACACTGAAGCTTTCTTT. Its protein product is CSAPGTVNTEAFF.